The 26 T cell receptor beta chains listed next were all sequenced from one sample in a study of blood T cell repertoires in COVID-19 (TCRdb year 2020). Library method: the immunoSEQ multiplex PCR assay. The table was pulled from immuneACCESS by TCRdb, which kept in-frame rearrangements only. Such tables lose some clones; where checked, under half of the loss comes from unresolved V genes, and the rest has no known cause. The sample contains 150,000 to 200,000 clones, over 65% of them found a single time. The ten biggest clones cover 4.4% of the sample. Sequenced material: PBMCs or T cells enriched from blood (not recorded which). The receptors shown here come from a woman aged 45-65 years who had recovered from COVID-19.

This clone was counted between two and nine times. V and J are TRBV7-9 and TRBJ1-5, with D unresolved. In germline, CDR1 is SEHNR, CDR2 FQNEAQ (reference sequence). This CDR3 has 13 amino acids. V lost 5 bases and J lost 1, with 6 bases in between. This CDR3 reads CASSASSNQPQHF. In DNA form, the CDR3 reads TGTGCCAGCAGCGCAAGCAGCAATCAGCCCCAGCATTTT.

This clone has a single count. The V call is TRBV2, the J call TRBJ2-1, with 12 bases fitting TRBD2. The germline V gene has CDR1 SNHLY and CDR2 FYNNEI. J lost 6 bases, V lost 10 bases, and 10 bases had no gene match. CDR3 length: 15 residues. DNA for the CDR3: TGTGCCAACAGCCTACTAGCGGGGGGTACCAATGAGCAGTTCTTC. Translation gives CANSLLAGGTNEQFF.

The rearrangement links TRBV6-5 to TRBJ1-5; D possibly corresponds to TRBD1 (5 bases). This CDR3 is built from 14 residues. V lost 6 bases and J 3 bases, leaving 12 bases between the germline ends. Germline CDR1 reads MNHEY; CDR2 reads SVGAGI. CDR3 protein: CASSPDSTNQPQHF. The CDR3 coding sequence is TGTGCCAGCAGCCCAGACAGCACCAATCAGCCCCAGCATTTT.

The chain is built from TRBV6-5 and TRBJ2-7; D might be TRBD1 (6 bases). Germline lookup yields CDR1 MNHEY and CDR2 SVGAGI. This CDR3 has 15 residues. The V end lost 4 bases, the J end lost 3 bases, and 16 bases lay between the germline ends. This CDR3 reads CASSWGPPSFYEQYV. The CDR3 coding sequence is TGTGCCAGCAGTTGGGGGCCCCCTAGCTTCTACGAGCAGTACGTC.

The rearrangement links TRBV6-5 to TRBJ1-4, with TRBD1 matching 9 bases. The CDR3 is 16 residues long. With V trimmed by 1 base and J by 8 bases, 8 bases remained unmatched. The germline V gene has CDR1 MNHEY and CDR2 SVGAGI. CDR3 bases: TGTGCCAGCAGTTACTTCGTGACAGGGGGTTTGGAAAAACTGTTTTTT. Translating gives CASSYFVTGGLEKLFF.

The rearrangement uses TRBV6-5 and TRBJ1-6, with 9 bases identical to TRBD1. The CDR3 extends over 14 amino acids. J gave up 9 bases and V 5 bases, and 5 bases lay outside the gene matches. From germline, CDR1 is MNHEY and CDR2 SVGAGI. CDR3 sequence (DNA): TGTGCCAGCAGTAATAGGGACAGGGCTTCACCCCTCCACTTT. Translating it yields CASSNRDRASPLHF.

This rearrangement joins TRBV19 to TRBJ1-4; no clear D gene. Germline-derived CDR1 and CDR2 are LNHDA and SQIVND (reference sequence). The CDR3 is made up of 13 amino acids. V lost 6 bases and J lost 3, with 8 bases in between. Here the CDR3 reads CASSERSNEKLFF. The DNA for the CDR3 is TGTGCCAGTAGCGAGAGATCTAATGAAAAACTGTTTTTT.

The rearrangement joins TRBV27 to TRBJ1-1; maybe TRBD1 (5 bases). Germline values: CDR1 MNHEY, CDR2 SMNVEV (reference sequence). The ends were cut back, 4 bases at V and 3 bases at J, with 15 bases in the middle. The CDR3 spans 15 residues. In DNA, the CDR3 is TGTGCCAGCAGTTCCCGCGGGGGGTCGGACACTGAAGCTTTCTTT. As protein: CASSSRGGSDTEAFF.

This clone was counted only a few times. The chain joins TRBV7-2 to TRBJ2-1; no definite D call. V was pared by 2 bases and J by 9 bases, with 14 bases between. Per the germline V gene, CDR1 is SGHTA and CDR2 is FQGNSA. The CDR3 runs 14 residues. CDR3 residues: CASSLILQAGEQFF. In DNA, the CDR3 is TGTGCCAGCAGCTTAATCCTTCAAGCCGGTGAGCAGTTCTTC.

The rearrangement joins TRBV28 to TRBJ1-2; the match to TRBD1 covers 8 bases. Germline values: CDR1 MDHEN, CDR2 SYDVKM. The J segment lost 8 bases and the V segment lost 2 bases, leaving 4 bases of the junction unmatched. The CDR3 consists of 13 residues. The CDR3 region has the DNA TGTGCCAGCAGTTTAAGGACAGGGTACGGCTACACCTTC. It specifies CASSLRTGYGYTF.

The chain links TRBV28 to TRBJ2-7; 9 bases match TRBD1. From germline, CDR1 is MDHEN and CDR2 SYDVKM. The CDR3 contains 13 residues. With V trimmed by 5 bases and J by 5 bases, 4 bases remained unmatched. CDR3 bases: TGTGCCAGCAGTGGGGACAGGGTTAACGAGCAGTACGTC. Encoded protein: CASSGDRVNEQYV.

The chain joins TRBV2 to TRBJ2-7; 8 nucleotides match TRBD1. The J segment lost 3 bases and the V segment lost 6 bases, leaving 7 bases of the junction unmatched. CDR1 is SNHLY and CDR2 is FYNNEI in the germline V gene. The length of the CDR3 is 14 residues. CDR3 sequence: CASSAQGGLYEQYV. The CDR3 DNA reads TGTGCCAGCAGCGCACAGGGGGGCCTCTACGAGCAGTACGTC.

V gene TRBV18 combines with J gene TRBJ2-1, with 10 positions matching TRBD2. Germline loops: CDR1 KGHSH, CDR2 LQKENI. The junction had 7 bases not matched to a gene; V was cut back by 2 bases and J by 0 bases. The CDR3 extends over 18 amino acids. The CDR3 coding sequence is TGTGCCAGCTCACCAGCTAGCGGGGGCCCGTTCTCCTACAATGAGCAGTTCTTC. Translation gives CASSPASGGPFSYNEQFF.

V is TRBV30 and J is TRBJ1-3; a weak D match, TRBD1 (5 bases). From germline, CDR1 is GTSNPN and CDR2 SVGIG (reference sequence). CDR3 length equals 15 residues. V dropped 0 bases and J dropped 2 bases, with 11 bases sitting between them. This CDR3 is CAWSVAGGPGNTIYF. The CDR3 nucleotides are TGTGCCTGGAGTGTAGCGGGGGGACCTGGAAACACCATATATTTT. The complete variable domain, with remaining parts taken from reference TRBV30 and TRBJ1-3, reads SQTIHQWPATLVQPVGSPLSLECTVEGTSNPNLYWYRQAAGRGLQLLFYSVGIGQISSEVPQNLSASRPQDRQFILSSKKLLLSDSGFYLCAWSVAGGPGNTIYFGEGSWLTVV.

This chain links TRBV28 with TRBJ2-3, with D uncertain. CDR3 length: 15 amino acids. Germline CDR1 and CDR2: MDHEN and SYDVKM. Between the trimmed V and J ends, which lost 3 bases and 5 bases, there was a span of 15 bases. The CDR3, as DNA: TGTGCCAGCAGTTTTCGGTCCCGACTGATAGATACGCAGTATTTT. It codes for CASSFRSRLIDTQYF.

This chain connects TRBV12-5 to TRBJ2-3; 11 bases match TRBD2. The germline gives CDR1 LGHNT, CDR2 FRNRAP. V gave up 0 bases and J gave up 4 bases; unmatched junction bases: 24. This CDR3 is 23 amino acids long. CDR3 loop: CASGLVPPLLAGGRGGTADTQYF. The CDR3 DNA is TGTGCTAGTGGTTTGGTACCCCCCCTTCTAGCGGGAGGAAGGGGTGGTACTGCAGATACGCAGTATTTT.

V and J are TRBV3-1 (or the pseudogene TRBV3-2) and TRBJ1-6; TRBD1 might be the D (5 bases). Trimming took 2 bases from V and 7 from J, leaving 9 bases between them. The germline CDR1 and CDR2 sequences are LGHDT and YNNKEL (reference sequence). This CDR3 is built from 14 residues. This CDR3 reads CASSQRQQNSPLHF. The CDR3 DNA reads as TGTGCCAGCAGCCAAAGACAGCAGAATTCACCCCTCCACTTT.

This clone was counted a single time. This chain's CDR3 is CASSRTSGRWNEQFF. The CDR3 DNA reads as TGTGCCAGCAGCCGGACTAGCGGGCGGTGGAATGAGCAGTTCTTC. The chain is built from TRBV6-5 and TRBJ2-1; 11 bases are a match to TRBD2. CDR3 length: 15 residues. CDR1 and CDR2 from the germline V gene are MNHEY and SVGAGI. J was trimmed by 7 bases and V by 6 bases; bases with no gene match: 8.

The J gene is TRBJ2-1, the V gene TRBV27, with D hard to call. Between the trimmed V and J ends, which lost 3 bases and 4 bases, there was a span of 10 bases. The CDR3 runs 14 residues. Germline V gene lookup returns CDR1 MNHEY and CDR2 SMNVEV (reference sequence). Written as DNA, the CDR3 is TGTGCCAGCAGTTTTAGCTCGAATTACAATGAGCAGTTCTTC. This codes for CASSFSSNYNEQFF.

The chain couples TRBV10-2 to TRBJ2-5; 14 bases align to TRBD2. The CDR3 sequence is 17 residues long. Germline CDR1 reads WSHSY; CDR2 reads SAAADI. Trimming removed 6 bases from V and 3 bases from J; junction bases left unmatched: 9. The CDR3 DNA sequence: TGCGCCAGCAGCCCCGGGACTAGCGGGAGTAGGGAAGAGACCCAGTACTTC. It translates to CASSPGTSGSREETQYF.

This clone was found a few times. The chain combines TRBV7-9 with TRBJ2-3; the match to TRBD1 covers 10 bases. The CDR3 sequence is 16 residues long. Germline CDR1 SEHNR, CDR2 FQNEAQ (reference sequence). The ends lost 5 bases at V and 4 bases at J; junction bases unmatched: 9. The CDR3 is CASSLPGQGGSDTQYF. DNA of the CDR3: TGTGCCAGCAGCCTCCCCGGACAGGGGGGATCAGATACGCAGTATTTT.

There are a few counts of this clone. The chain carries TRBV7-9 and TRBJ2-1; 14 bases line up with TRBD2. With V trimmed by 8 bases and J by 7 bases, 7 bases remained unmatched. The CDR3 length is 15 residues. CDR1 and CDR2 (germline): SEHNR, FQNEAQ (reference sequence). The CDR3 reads CASFRLAGGDNEQFF. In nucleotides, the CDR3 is TGTGCCAGCTTCCGACTAGCGGGAGGGGATAATGAGCAGTTCTTC.

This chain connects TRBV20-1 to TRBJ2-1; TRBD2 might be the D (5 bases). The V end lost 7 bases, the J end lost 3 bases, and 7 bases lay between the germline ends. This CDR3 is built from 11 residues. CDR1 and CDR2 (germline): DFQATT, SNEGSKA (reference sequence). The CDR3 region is CSGRGYNEQFF. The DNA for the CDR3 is TGCAGTGGCCGGGGCTACAATGAGCAGTTCTTC.

The CDR3 DNA sequence: TGCGCCAGCAGCTTGGCCTCCGGCAGGCTAAATTCACCCCTCCACTTT. It yields the protein CASSLASGRLNSPLHF. V is TRBV5-1 and J is TRBJ1-6; D ambiguous. Trimming left V 0 bases short and J 7 bases short, with 14 bases between. The CDR3 length is 16 residues. Germline V lookup: CDR1 SGHRS, CDR2 YFSETQ.

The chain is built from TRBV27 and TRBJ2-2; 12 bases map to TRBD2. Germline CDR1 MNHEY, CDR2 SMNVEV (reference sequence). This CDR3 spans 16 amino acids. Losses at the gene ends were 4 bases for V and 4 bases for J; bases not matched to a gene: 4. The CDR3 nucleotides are TGTGCCAGCAGTTCTAGCGGGAGGGCCTCCACCGGGGAGCTGTTTTTT. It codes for CASSSSGRASTGELFF.

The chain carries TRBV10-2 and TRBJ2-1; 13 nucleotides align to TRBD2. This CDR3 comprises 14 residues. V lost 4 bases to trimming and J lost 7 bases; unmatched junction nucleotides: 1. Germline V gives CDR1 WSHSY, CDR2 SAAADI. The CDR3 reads CASSGTSGSNEQFF. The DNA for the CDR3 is TGCGCCAGCAGTGGGACTAGCGGGAGTAATGAGCAGTTCTTC.